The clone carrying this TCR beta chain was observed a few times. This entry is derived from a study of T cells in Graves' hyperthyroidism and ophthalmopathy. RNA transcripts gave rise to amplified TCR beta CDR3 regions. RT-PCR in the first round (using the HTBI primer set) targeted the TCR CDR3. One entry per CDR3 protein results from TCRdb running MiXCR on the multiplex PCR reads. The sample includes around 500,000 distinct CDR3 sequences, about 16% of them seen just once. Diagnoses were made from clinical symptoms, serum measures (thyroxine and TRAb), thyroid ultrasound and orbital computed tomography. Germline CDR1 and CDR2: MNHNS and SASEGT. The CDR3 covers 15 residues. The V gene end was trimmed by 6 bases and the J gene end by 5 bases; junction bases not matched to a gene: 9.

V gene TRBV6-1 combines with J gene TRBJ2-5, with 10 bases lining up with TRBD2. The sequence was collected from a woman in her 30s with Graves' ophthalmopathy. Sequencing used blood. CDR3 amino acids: CASRKVGTSDETQYF. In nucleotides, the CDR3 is TGTGCCAGCAGAAAAGTGGGGACTAGCGATGAGACCCAGTACTTC.